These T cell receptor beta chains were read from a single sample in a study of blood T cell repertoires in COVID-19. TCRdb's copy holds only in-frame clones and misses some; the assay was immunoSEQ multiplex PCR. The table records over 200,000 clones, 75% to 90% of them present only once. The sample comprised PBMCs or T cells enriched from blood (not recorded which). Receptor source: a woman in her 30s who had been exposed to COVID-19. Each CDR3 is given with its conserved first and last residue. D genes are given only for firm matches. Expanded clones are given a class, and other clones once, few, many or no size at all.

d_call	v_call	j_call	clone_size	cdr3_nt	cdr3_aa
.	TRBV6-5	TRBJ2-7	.	TGTGCCAGCAGTTACGTGGCTAGCAGACCCTACGAGCAGTACTTC	CASSYVASRPYEQYF
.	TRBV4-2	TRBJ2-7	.	TGTGCCAGCAGCCACTACAGGAGCTCCTACGAGCAGTACTTC	CASSHYRSSYEQYF
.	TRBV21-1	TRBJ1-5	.	TGTGCCAGCAGCTCCCAAGACAGGGGTCTCCTTAGCAATCAGCCCCAGCATTTT	CASSSQDRGLLSNQPQHF
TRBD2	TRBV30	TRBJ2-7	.	TGTGCCTGGAGGACTAGCGGGAGTGAAGGGTACGAGCAGTACTTC	CAWRTSGSEGYEQYF
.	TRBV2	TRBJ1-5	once	TGTGCCAGCAGTGAAGAGCTTGCAGGGTATAGCAATCAGCCCCAGCATTTT	CASSEELAGYSNQPQHF
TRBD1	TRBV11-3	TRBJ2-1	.	TGTGCCAGCAGCGGTGGACAGGGAAGGTCCTACAATGAGCAGTTCTTC	CASSGGQGRSYNEQFF
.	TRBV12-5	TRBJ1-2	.	TGTGCTAGTGGGGAACAGGTCTTTTTCGATAGTTATGGCTACACCTTC	CASGEQVFFDSYGYTF
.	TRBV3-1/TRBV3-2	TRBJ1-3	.	TGTGCCAGCAGCCAGGAGGACAGCCTAGCGGGTGGAAACACCATATATTTT	CASSQEDSLAGGNTIYF
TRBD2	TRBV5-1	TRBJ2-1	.	TGCGCCAGCAAGACTAGCGGGAGAGCGTATGAGCAGTTCTTC	CASKTSGRAYEQFF
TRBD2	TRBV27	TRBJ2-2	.	TGTGCCAGCAGTTGGACTAGCGGAAGATTGAACACCGGGGAGCTGTTTTTT	CASSWTSGRLNTGELFF
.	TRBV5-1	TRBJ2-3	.	TGCGCCAGCAGCCTAAGGGGGTTTAGCACAGATACGCAGTATTTT	CASSLRGFSTDTQYF
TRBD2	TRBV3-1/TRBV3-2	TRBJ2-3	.	TGTGCCAGCAGCCAGGGACTAGCGGGAGGAGCAGATACGCAGTATTTT	CASSQGLAGGADTQYF
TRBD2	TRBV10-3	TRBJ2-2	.	TGTGCCATCAGTGAGTCGTGGGGGGGACACACCGGGGAGCTGTTTTTT	CAISESWGGHTGELFF
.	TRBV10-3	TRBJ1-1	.	TGTGCCGCCGCTACCGGGCCTTCGGGGGTAGTTTTCTTT	CAAATGPSGVVFF
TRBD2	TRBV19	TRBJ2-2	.	TGTGCCAGTAGTACCCGGGGACTAGCGGGGAACACCGGGGAGCTGTTTTTT	CASSTRGLAGNTGELFF
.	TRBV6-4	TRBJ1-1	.	TGTGCCAGCAGTGATGCACAGACCATGAACACTGAAGCTTTCTTT	CASSDAQTMNTEAFF
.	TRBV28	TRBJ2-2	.	TGTGCCAGCAGTTTGGGGGGGCTGGTCGTCGGGGAGCTGTTTTTT	CASSLGGLVVGELFF
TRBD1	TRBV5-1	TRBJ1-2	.	TGCGCCAGCAGCCCTGCGGCAGGGGGCGGTCGGTATGGCTACACCTTC	CASSPAAGGGRYGYTF
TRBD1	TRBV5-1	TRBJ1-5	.	TGCGCCAGCAGCTTAACAGGGGGCGAGCAGCCCCAGCATTTT	CASSLTGGEQPQHF
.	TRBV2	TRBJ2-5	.	TGTGCCAGCAGTCCAGACTACCAAGAGACCCAGTACTTC	CASSPDYQETQYF
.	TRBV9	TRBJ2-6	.	TGTGCCAGCAGACCAACAGAGTCTGGGGCCAACGTCCTGACTTTC	CASRPTESGANVLTF
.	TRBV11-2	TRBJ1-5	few	TGTGCCAGCAGCCTAGGCGTAAATCAGCCCCAGCATTTT	CASSLGVNQPQHF
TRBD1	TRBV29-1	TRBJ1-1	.	TGCAGCGTGGAGCAAACAGGGGGCCGCGGAGTAGCTTTCTTT	CSVEQTGGRGVAFF
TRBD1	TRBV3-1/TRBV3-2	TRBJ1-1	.	TGTGCCAGCAGCCAATGGGACAGGGGGCACACTGAAGCTTTCTTT	CASSQWDRGHTEAFF
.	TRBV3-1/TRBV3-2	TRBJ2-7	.	TGTGCCAGCAGCCAAGAACTAATCGGTGCCTCCTACGAGCAGTACTTC	CASSQELIGASYEQYF
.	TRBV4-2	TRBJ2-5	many	TGTGCCAGCAGCCAAGGAGAGGGCGACCAAGAGACCCAGTACTTC	CASSQGEGDQETQYF
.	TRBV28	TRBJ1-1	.	TGTGCCAGCAGTTTGCAGGGGTGGGTTGAAGCTTTCTTT	CASSLQGWVEAFF
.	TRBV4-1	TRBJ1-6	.	TGCGCCAGCAGCCAAGCCGCAGGGGTAGGTTCACCCCTCCACTTT	CASSQAAGVGSPLHF
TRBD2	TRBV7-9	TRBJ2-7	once	TGTGCCAGCAGCGCGACTAGCGGGAGGGCCCCCTACGAGCAGTACTTC	CASSATSGRAPYEQYF
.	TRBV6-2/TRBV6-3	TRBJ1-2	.	TGTGCCAGCAGTCTAACCGGGGTTAGGGATGGCTACACCTTC	CASSLTGVRDGYTF
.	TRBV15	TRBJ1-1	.	TGTGCCACCAGCAGAGCTGAGGGAGTCACTGAAGCTTTCTTT	CATSRAEGVTEAFF
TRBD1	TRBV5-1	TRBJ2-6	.	TGCGCCAGCAGCTTGTATGGTTCGTGGGGGACAGGAGATTCTGGGGCCAACGTCCTGACTTTC	CASSLYGSWGTGDSGANVLTF
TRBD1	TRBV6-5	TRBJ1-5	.	TGTGCCAGCAGCAGGGACAGAGATCAGCCCCAGCATTTT	CASSRDRDQPQHF
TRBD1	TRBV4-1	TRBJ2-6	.	TGCGCCAGCAGCCAAGTTGCAGGGGGCGTCCCTGGGGCCAACGTCCTGACTTTC	CASSQVAGGVPGANVLTF
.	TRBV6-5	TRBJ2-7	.	TGTGCCAGCAGTTACAGCTACAGGTTCGAGCAGTACTTC	CASSYSYRFEQYF
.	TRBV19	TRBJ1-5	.	TGTGCCAGTAGTATAAGAATGGGGACTAAGCTAAGCAATCAGCCCCAGCATTTT	CASSIRMGTKLSNQPQHF
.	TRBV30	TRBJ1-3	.	TGTGCCTGGGGATATGGAAACACCATATATTTT	CAWGYGNTIYF
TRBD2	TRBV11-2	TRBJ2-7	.	TGTGCCAGCAGCCCTAGGGGACTAGCGGTACTCTCCTACGAGCAGTACTTC	CASSPRGLAVLSYEQYF
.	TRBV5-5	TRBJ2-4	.	TGTGCCAGCAGCTTGGGCCTAGCCGGCGCGGGTGGCATTCAGTACTTC	CASSLGLAGAGGIQYF
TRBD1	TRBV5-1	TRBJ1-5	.	TGCGCCAGCAGCCGGGACAGTCAGCAGCCCCAGCATTTT	CASSRDSQQPQHF
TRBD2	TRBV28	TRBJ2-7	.	TGTGCCAGCAGCCACCAATACGGGAGGGCCCAAGAGCAGTACTTC	CASSHQYGRAQEQYF
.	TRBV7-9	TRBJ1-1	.	TGTGCCAGCAGCCAGCGGACCGGACTGAACACTGAAGCTTTCTTT	CASSQRTGLNTEAFF